One sample yielded the 18 T cell receptor beta chains listed below, sequenced in a study of T cell repertoires in cytomegalovirus infection. One entry per CDR3 protein, called by TCRdb with MiXCR from the reads. The sample lists about a million distinct CDR3 sequences, roughly 30% occurring once. Antigens for these TCRs are unknown. The specimen was cultured CD8+ T cells from PBMCs, collected from culture after CMV antigen stimulation. The receptors shown here come from a human donor in good health (CMV status not recorded). Some clones in this sample may be carry-over from other donors' samples.

V and J are TRBV27 and TRBJ2-7; D could derive from TRBD1 or TRBD2 (5 bases each). V was pared by 6 bases and J by 6 bases, with 18 bases between. The CDR3 runs to 14 residues. CDR1 MNHEY and CDR2 SMNVEV come from the germline V gene (reference sequence). The CDR3: CASSRPGTQFEQYF. The CDR3 nucleotides are TGTGCCAGCAGCCGACCTGGGACGCAATTCGAGCAGTACTTC.

V and J are TRBV24-1 and TRBJ2-1; TRBD2 is a possible D gene (5 bases). V lost 4 bases and J lost 6, with 12 bases in between. The CDR3 spans 14 residues. Germline values: CDR1 KGHDR, CDR2 SFDVKD. In DNA form, the CDR3 reads TGTGCCACCAGTGACGGGTGGAGCGGCAATGAGCAGTTCTTC. Amino acids: CATSDGWSGNEQFF.

The chain has TRBV7-2 and TRBJ2-1, with 14 bases aligning to TRBD2. CDR1 and CDR2 from the germline V gene are SGHTA and FQGNSA. The CDR3 has 17 residues. The V gene end was trimmed by 4 bases and the J gene end by 7 bases; junction bases not matched to a gene: 9. CDR3 amino acids: CASSSSRLAGGQNEQFF. In nucleotides, the CDR3 is TGTGCCAGCAGCTCATCACGACTAGCGGGGGGGCAGAATGAGCAGTTCTTC.

The chain uses TRBV4-1 and TRBJ2-3; D is uncertain. Germline V CDR1 and CDR2: MGHRA, YSYEKL. The V end was cut by 0 bases, the J end by 0 bases, with 13 bases between. The CDR3 covers 17 residues. CDR3: CASSQDRLDYSTDTQYF. The CDR3, as DNA: TGCGCCAGCAGCCAAGATCGCCTAGATTATAGCACAGATACGCAGTATTTT.

A few counts support this clonotype. The rearrangement joins TRBV7-8 to TRBJ2-1, with unresolved D. The CDR3 length is 15 residues. V was trimmed by 1 base and J by 10 bases, leaving 17 bases between them. CDR1 and CDR2 from the germline V gene are SGHVS and FQNEAQ. DNA of the CDR3: TGTGCCAGCAGCTTAGAATTGACGGGTTGGTACGAGCAGTTCTTC. Its protein is CASSLELTGWYEQFF.

This chain links TRBV14 with TRBJ1-1; D call uncertain. V was clipped by 3 bases and J by 5 bases, with 13 bases between them. The CDR3 runs 14 residues. Germline V lookup: CDR1 SGHDN, CDR2 FVKESK. The CDR3 sequence is CASSHRVGGTEAFF. CDR3 nucleotides: TGTGCCAGCAGCCATCGGGTCGGTGGGACTGAAGCTTTCTTT.

The gene calls are TRBV20-1 and TRBJ1-4; D is unclear. Trimming cost V 0 bases and J 0 bases, with 11 bases left between them. Per the germline V gene, CDR1 is DFQATT and CDR2 is SNEGSKA (reference sequence). The CDR3 loop spans 16 amino acids. CDR3 protein: CSARDGTDTTNEKLFF. In DNA, the CDR3 is TGCAGTGCTAGAGATGGTACCGACACAACTAATGAAAAACTGTTTTTT.

The chain has TRBV12-5 and TRBJ2-2; D gene ambiguous. The CDR3 is made up of 14 amino acids. V was clipped by 7 bases and J by 1 base, with 10 bases between them. Per germline, CDR1 LGHNT and CDR2 FRNRAP. The CDR3 sequence: CASALWGNTGELFF. CDR3 DNA: TGTGCTAGTGCTCTGTGGGGGAACACCGGGGAGCTGTTTTTT.

This sequence joins TRBV15 and TRBJ1-5; D is perhaps TRBD1 (6 bases). Trimming cost V 8 bases and J 8 bases, with 16 bases left between them. The CDR3 has 13 residues. From germline, CDR1 is LNHNV and CDR2 YYDKDF (reference sequence). The CDR3 loop is CATGPGGVEPQHF. The CDR3 nucleotides read TGTGCCACCGGACCGGGGGGCGTGGAGCCCCAGCATTTT.

This sequence joins TRBV9 and TRBJ2-3; 11 bases agree with TRBD2. Losses at the gene ends were 3 bases for V and 7 bases for J; bases not matched to a gene: 4. The CDR3 extends over 14 amino acids. Germline CDR1 is SGDLS and CDR2 is YYNGEE. CDR3: CASSGLTSGNTQYF. The CDR3 DNA is TGTGCCAGCAGCGGCTTGACTAGCGGGAATACGCAGTATTTT.

This clonotype occurred once. J is TRBJ2-2 and V is TRBV5-6; D gene ambiguous. CDR1 and CDR2 (germline): SGHDT, YYEEEE. The CDR3 is 15 residues long. Trimming shortened V by 2 bases and J by 3 bases, and 11 bases separated the two germline ends. The DNA for the CDR3 is TGTGCCAGCAGCTTCACCTATTACCACACCGGGGAGCTGTTTTTT. This codes for CASSFTYYHTGELFF.

This clonotype was seen a handful of times. The CDR3 DNA reads TGTGCCAGCAGTCTCACGGCCTTCCACGAGCAGTACTTC. Translation: CASSLTAFHEQYF. The V and J genes are TRBV27 and TRBJ2-7; D ambiguous. This CDR3 comprises 13 residues. Per germline, CDR1 MNHEY and CDR2 SMNVEV (reference sequence). Trimming removed 5 bases at V and 5 bases at J, with 13 bases between.

In this sample, this clonotype turned up many times. The chain couples TRBV27 to TRBJ2-7, with D unclear. V was cut by 6 bases and J by 0 bases, with 6 bases left in between. In germline, CDR1 is MNHEY, CDR2 SMNVEV (reference sequence). There are 12 residues in the CDR3. The CDR3, as DNA: TGTGCCAGCAGCGACGGCTCCTACGAGCAGTACTTC. This codes for CASSDGSYEQYF.

This clonotype was seen many times. The rearrangement uses TRBV27 and TRBJ2-7; 9 nucleotides match TRBD1. The CDR3 runs to 14 residues. V gave up 6 bases and J gave up 3 bases; unmatched junction bases: 6. From germline, CDR1 is MNHEY and CDR2 SMNVEV (reference sequence). Here the CDR3 reads CASRPGTGSYEQYF. The CDR3 DNA reads TGTGCCAGCAGACCCGGGACAGGGAGCTACGAGCAGTACTTC.

The genes are TRBV5-3 and TRBJ1-5; perhaps TRBD1 as D (5 bases). TRBV5-3 is noted as an ORF with a role that remains uncertain. Trimming removed 8 bases at V and 5 bases at J, with 17 bases between. CDR3 size: 14 residues. The DNA of the CDR3 is TGTGCCAGCAGCCCCGGTGACAGTGATCAGCCCCAGCATTTT. Its protein product is CASSPGDSDQPQHF.

The chain employs TRBV5-8 and TRBJ2-5, with 7 nucleotides matching TRBD1. The CDR3 runs to 16 residues. From germline, CDR1 is SGHTS and CDR2 YDEGEE. V shed 4 bases, J shed 4 bases, and the junction held 13 bases outside the gene matches. This CDR3 is CASSPGQLAPRETQYF. CDR3 nucleotide sequence: TGTGCCAGCAGCCCGGGACAGCTAGCCCCACGAGAGACCCAGTACTTC.

This clonotype showed up many times. The chain carries TRBV7-2 and TRBJ1-4; 8 bases align to TRBD1. This CDR3 spans 15 amino acids. In germline, CDR1 is SGHTA, CDR2 FQGNSA. The ends lost 2 bases at V and 7 bases at J; junction bases unmatched: 6. The CDR3 is CASSLWGGQGEKLFF. The CDR3 DNA follows: TGTGCCAGCAGCTTATGGGGCGGACAGGGTGAAAAACTGTTTTTT.

This clonotype was recorded a few times. The V and J genes are TRBV7-9 and TRBJ1-2; 8 nucleotides match TRBD1. This CDR3 spans 13 amino acids. The V gene's germline CDR1 is SEHNR and CDR2 FQNEAQ (reference sequence). The J segment lost 14 bases and the V segment lost 0 bases, leaving 8 bases of the junction unmatched. The CDR3 protein is CASSLALPTGATF. The CDR3 DNA reads as TGTGCCAGCAGCTTAGCCCTACCGACAGGGGCAACCTTC.